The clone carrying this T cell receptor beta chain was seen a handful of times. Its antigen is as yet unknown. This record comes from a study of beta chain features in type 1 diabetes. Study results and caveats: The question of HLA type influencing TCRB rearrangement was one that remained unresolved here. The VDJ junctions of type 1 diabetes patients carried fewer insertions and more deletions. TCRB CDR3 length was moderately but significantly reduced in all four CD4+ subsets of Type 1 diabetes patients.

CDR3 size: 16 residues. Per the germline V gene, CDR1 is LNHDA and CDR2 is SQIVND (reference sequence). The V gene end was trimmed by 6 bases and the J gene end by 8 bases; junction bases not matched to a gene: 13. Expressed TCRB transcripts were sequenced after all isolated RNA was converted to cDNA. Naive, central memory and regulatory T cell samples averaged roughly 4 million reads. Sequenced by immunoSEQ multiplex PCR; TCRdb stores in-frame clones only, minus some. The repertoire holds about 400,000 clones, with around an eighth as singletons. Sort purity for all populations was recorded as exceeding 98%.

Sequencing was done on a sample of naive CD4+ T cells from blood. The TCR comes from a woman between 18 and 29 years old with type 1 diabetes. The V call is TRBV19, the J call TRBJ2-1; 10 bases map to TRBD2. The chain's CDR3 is CASRTLAGGLADEQFF. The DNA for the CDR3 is TGTGCCAGTAGGACTTTAGCGGGAGGATTGGCCGATGAGCAGTTCTTC. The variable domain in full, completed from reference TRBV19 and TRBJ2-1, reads DGGITQSPKYLFRKEGQNVTLSCEQNLNHDAMYWYRQDPGQGLRLIYYSQIVNDFQKGDIAEGYSVSREKKESFPLTVTSAQKNPTAFYLCASRTLAGGLADEQFFGPGTRLTVL.